This T cell receptor beta chain was found in a study of T cell repertoires in cytomegalovirus infection. Study details: Selected CMV epitopes included recently identified HLA-C-restricted ones as well as well-studied HLA-B-restricted ones.

In the case of this clonotype: The antigen remains unidentified.

The CDR3 is made up of 14 amino acids. The V and J ends lost 1 base and 3 bases respectively, with 10 bases between them. Germline CDR1 reads MNHNY; CDR2 reads SVGAGI (reference sequence). TCRdb re-analysed the reads in MiXCR, keeping a single row per CDR3 protein. Of approximately 730,000 distinct CDR3 sequences in the sample, roughly a third were seen once. The sequencing here drew on cultured PBMCs, taken from culture after CMV antigen stimulation. This clonotype was obtained from a human donor in good health (CMV status not recorded). Some clones in this sample may be carry-over from other donors' samples. The genes are TRBV6-6 and TRBJ2-7; D perhaps matches TRBD1 (6 bases). CDR3 residues: CASSYLNRDYEQYF. In DNA, the CDR3 is TGTGCCAGCAGTTACTTGAACAGGGACTACGAGCAGTACTTC.